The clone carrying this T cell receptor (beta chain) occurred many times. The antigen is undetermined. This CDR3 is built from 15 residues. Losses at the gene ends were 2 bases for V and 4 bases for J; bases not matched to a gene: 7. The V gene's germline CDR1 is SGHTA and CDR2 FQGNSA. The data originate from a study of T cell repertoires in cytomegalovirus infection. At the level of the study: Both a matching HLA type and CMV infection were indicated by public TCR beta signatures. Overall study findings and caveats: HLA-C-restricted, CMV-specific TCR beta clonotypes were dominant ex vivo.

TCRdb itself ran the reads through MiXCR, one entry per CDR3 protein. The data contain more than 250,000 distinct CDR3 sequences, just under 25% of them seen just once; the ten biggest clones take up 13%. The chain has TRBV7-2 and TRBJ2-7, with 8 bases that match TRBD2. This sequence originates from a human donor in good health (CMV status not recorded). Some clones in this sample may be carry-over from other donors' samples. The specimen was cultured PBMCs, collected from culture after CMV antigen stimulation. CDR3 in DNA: TGTGCCAGCAGCTTATTCCCTAGCGGGCCTTACGAGCAGTACGTC. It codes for CASSLFPSGPYEQYV.